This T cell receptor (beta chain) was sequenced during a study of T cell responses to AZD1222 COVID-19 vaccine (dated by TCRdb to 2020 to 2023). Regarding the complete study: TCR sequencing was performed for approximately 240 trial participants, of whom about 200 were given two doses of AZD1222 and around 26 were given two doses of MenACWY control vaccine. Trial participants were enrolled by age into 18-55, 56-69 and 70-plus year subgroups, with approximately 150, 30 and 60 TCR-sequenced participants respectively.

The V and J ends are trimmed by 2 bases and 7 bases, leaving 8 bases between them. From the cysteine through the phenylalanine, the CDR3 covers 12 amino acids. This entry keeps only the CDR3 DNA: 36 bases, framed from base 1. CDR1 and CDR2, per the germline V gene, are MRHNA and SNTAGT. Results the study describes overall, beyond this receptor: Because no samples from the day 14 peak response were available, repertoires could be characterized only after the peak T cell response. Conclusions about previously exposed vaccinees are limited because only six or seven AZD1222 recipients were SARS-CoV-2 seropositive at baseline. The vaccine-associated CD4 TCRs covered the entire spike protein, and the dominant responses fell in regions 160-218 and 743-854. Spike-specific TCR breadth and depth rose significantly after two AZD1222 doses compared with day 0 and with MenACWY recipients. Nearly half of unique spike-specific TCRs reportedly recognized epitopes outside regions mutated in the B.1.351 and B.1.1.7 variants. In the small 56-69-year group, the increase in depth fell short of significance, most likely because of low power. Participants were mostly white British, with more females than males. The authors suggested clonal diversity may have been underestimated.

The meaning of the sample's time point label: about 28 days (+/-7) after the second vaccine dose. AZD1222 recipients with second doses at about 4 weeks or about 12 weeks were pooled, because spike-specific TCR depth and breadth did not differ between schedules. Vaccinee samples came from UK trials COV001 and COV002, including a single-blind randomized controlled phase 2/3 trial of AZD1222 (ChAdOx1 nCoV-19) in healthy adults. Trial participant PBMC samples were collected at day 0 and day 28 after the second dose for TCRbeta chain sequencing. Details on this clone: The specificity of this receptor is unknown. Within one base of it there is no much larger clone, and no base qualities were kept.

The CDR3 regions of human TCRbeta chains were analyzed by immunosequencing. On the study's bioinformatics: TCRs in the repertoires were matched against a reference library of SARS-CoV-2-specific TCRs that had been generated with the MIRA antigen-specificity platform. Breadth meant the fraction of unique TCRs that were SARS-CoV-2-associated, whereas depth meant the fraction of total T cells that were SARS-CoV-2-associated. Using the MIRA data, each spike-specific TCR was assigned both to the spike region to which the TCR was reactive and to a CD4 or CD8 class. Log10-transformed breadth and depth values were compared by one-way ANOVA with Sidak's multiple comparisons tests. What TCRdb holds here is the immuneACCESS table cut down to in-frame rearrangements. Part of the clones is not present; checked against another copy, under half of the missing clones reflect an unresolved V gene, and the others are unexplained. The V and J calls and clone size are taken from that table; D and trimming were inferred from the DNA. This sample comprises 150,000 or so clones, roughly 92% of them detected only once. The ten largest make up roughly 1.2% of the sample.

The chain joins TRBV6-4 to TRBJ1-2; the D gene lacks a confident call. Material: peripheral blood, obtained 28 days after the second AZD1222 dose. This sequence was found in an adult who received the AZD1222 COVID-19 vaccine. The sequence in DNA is TGTGCCAGCAGTGACGGTGATAGTGGCTACACCTTC. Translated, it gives CASSDGDSGYTF.